Listed here are 14 T cell receptor beta chains from one sample, sequenced in a study of blood T cell repertoires in COVID-19. TCRdb's copy holds only in-frame clones and misses some; the assay was immunoSEQ multiplex PCR. The table shows 300,000 to 350,000 clones, with approximately 85% occurring only once. Sequencing was performed on PBMCs or T cells enriched from blood (not recorded which). The receptors were gathered from a young man who had recovered from COVID-19.

Concerning this clone itself: This sample also contains other DNA sequences that code for the same CDR3. The V and J genes are TRBV9 and TRBJ1-5; the D is unclear. V lost 0 bases and J lost 4, with 8 bases in between. Germline CDR1 is SGDLS and CDR2 is YYNGEE. There are 14 residues in the CDR3. The CDR3 DNA reads as TGTGCCAGCAGCGTAGGGGGAGGGAATCAGCCCCAGCATTTT. Translation gives CASSVGGGNQPQHF.

The rearrangement joins TRBV20-1 to TRBJ2-7; 8 nucleotides agree with TRBD1. CDR1 and CDR2 from the germline V gene are DFQATT and SNEGSKA (reference sequence). The CDR3 is made up of 14 amino acids. V lost 3 bases to trimming and J lost 5 bases; unmatched junction nucleotides: 9. CDR3 DNA: TGCAGTGCTAGTATGGGACAGGCGTCTGACGAGCAGTACTTC. Translated, it gives CSASMGQASDEQYF.

About this clone: This specimen includes other DNA sequences encoding the same CDR3. The DNA of the CDR3 is TGCAGCGTTACGGGACAGATGAACACTGAAGCTTTCTTT. Amino acid sequence: CSVTGQMNTEAFF. V usage is TRBV29-1 and J usage is TRBJ1-1; TRBD1 aligns across 7 bases. Germline V gene lookup returns CDR1 SQVTM and CDR2 ANQGSEA. The CDR3 contains 13 residues. The trim removed 5 bases at V and 0 bases at J, leaving 3 bases unmatched. Based on the CDR3 plus reference TRBV29-1 and TRBJ1-1, the full variable domain is SAVISQKPSRDICQRGTSLTIQCQVDSQVTMMFWYRQQPGQSLTLIATANQGSEATYESGFVIDKFPISRPNLTFSTLTVSNMSPEDSSIYLCSVTGQMNTEAFFGQGTRLTVV.

The gene calls are TRBV4-1 and TRBJ1-2; D not certain. CDR1 and CDR2 from the germline V gene are MGHRA and YSYEKL. The length of the CDR3 is 17 residues. Trimming cost V 0 bases and J 6 bases, with 20 bases left between them. For the CDR3, the DNA is TGCGCCAGCAGCCAAGAGCTAACAGTCTTAAGGAACCATGGCTACACCTTC. It is translated as CASSQELTVLRNHGYTF.

The chain employs TRBV7-2 and TRBJ2-1; 8 bases fit TRBD2. Losses at the gene ends were 5 bases for V and 9 bases for J; bases not matched to a gene: 15. CDR1 is SGHTA, CDR2 FQGNSA, per germline. The CDR3 contains 16 residues. Written as DNA, the CDR3 is TGTGCCAGCAGCCTAGGACTGGGACTAGTTAAGGGTGAGCAGTTCTTC. Protein: CASSLGLGLVKGEQFF.

A note on this clone: Other DNA sequences in the same sample also yield this CDR3. V gene TRBV12-3 or TRBV12-4 combines with J gene TRBJ1-2; D ambiguous. CDR3 size: 13 residues. The germline V and J ends were trimmed by 6 bases and 0 bases, with 8 bases remaining between them. The CDR3 here is CASSQTPNYGYTF. Here the CDR3 DNA reads TGTGCCAGCAGCCAGACTCCTAACTATGGCTACACCTTC.

The chain has TRBV5-4 and TRBJ2-3; TRBD2 matches at 10 bases. This CDR3 is built from 17 residues. Germline CDR1 SGHNT, CDR2 YYREEE (reference sequence). Unmatched junction bases numbered 10, after V lost 0 bases and J lost 6 bases. DNA of the CDR3: TGTGCCAGCAGCTTGGAGGCTAGCGGGGGCCCGGGGGATACGCAGTATTTT. Translating it yields CASSLEASGGPGDTQYF.

There are a few counts of this clone. The chain uses TRBV5-1 and TRBJ1-2; D is perhaps TRBD1 (6 bases). The CDR3 sequence is 16 residues long. The germline gives CDR1 SGHRS, CDR2 YFSETQ. V was shortened by 0 bases and J by 2 bases, with 14 bases between the two germline ends. This CDR3 is CASSLVGGGTNYGYTF. The CDR3 DNA reads as TGCGCCAGCAGCTTGGTTGGGGGCGGCACCAACTATGGCTACACCTTC.

The rearrangement joins TRBV5-1 to TRBJ2-5; the D is unclear. Germline V lookup: CDR1 SGHRS, CDR2 YFSETQ. The germline V and J ends were trimmed by 6 bases and 0 bases, with 15 bases remaining between them. The CDR3 is made up of 15 amino acids. CDR3 bases: TGCGCCAGCACTACCCGAAACGCGTACCAAGAGACCCAGTACTTC. As protein: CASTTRNAYQETQYF. Filled out from reference TRBV5-1 and TRBJ2-5, the complete variable domain reads KAGVTQTPRYLIKTRGQQVTLSCSPISGHRSVSWYQQTPGQGLQFLFEYFSETQRNKGNFPGRFSGRQFSNSRSEMNVSTLELGDSALYLCASTTRNAYQETQYFGPGTRLLVL.

This rearrangement joins TRBV10-2 to TRBJ1-5; D gene ambiguous. V lost 5 bases and J 1 base, leaving 6 bases between the germline ends. The CDR3 consists of 13 residues. Germline CDR1 WSHSY, CDR2 SAAADI. The CDR3 nucleotides read TGCGCCAGCAGTAGTCAGAGCAATCAGCCCCAGCATTTT. Translation: CASSSQSNQPQHF.

The rearrangement links TRBV6-2 or TRBV6-3 to TRBJ2-7; 8 nucleotides match TRBD2. The CDR3 covers 16 residues. Germline V gene sequence: CDR1 MNHEY, CDR2 SVGEGT. J was trimmed by 4 bases and V by 4 bases; bases with no gene match: 12. This chain's CDR3 is CASSFRERGSHYEQYF. DNA for the CDR3: TGTGCCAGCAGTTTTCGAGAGCGGGGGTCTCATTACGAGCAGTACTTC.

This clone was picked up one time. The chain recombines TRBV18 with TRBJ2-3; TRBD2 might be the D (5 bases). V lost 0 bases and J 2 bases, leaving 9 bases between the germline ends. The germline CDR1 and CDR2 sequences are KGHSH and LQKENI. This CDR3 has 15 residues. CDR3 in DNA: TGTGCCAGCTCACCACCGGACGGGAACACAGATACGCAGTATTTT. This sequence encodes CASSPPDGNTDTQYF.

The V gene is TRBV10-3, the J gene TRBJ1-1, with a possible D match to TRBD1 (5 bases). The V and J ends lost 4 bases and 7 bases respectively, with 7 bases between them. Germline CDR1 is ENHRY and CDR2 is SYGVKD. There are 11 residues in the CDR3. Written as DNA, the CDR3 is TGTGCCATCAGTGCCAGGGATGAAGCTTTCTTT. Translated, it gives CAISARDEAFF.

This rearrangement joins TRBV5-4 to TRBJ2-5; the D gene is possibly TRBD2 (5 bases). Germline values: CDR1 SGHNT, CDR2 YYREEE (reference sequence). Trimming took off 6 bases at V and 2 bases at J, with 14 bases between the two ends. The CDR3 extends over 14 amino acids. The CDR3 sequence: CASTNGVFQETQYF. The CDR3 region has the DNA TGTGCCAGCACCAACGGGGTTTTTCAAGAGACCCAGTACTTC. Full variable domain (remainder filled in from reference TRBV5-4 and TRBJ2-5): ETGVTQSPTHLIKTRGQQVTLRCSSQSGHNTVSWYQQALGQGPQFIFQYYREEENGRGNFPPRFSGLQFPNYSSELNVNALELDDSALYLCASTNGVFQETQYFGPGTRLLVL.